The clone carrying this TCR beta chain was counted a single time. This record belongs to a study of preoperative IRX-2 immunotherapy in early breast cancer. The assay was immunoSEQ multiplex PCR, and TCRdb's table has in-frame clones only and misses some. The sample yields more than 6,500 clones, 65% to 85% seen once. Documented treatment: preoperative locoregional IRX-2 cytokine immunotherapy. This phase Ib study tested locoregional IRX-2 cytokine immunotherapy given before surgery. The CDR3 is 16 amino acids. The V gene's germline CDR1 is MNHGY and CDR2 SAAAGT. V was pared by 2 bases and J by 0 bases, with 8 bases between.

The sequence came from a human donor with breast cancer. The rearrangement joins TRBV6-8 to TRBJ2-6; the D gene is possibly TRBD1 (6 bases). The sequenced sample was tumor tissue, obtained after IRX-2 immunotherapy. CDR3 in amino acids: CASSYKGGSGANVLTF. The CDR3 region has the DNA TGTGCCAGCAGTTACAAAGGGGGCTCTGGGGCCAACGTCCTGACTTTC.